This TCR beta chain was recovered during a study of T cells in Graves' hyperthyroidism and ophthalmopathy. General study results and limits: Blood held most thyroid clonotypes expanded above 0.001 frequency.

Regions amplified from RNA transcripts were the TCR beta CDR3 regions. The study used the HTBI primer set for a first-round RT-PCR of the TCR CDR3. A single record per CDR3 protein comes from TCRdb applying MiXCR to the multiplex PCR reads. Among about 250,000 distinct CDR3 sequences, over 12% were seen once, and the ten largest hold under 35%. This clonotype was seen ten or more times. No antigen is known for it. The CDR3 sequence is 15 residues long. Trimming took 5 bases from V and 7 from J, leaving 23 bases between them. Germline V CDR1 and CDR2: GTSNPN, SVGIG (reference sequence). Patients were excluded because of uncontrolled infection, other autoimmune disease, pregnancy or lactation. Thyroid ultrasound, orbital computed tomography, clinical symptoms, and serum thyroxine and TRAb underpinned diagnoses.

The chain recombines TRBV30 with TRBJ1-2; D is uncertain. Source material: blood. The receptor was isolated from a woman aged 50 to 60 with Graves' hyperthyroidism that later progressed to Graves' ophthalmopathy. As DNA, the CDR3 is TGTGCCTGGTTGCCCGGTCGGACCACCCGGGGTGGCTACACCTTC. Amino acids: CAWLPGRTTRGGYTF.